This is a list of T cell receptor beta chains from one sample in a study of T cell changes during pregnancy in multiple sclerosis. Clones were read by immunoSEQ multiplex PCR, and TCRdb kept only the in-frame ones, dropping some. The table shows about 67,000 clones, with roughly 90% occurring only once. Source: peripheral blood, taken in the second trimester of pregnancy. Receptors originate from a female donor in good health, enrolled as a control in a pregnancy study. CDR3s include the opening cysteine and the closing phenylalanine or tryptophan. Fields, in order: clone size, J gene, V gene, D gene, CDR3 protein, CDR3 DNA. D genes are given only for firm matches. Size tells how often a clone was seen (once, few, many) or the class of an expanded clone, and some rows leave it out.

size: -
J: TRBJ2-1
V: TRBV27
D: -
CDR3: CASRLSRSSYNEQFF
DNA: TGTGCCAGCAGGCTGAGCCGGAGCTCCTACAATGAGCAGTTCTTC

size: -
J: TRBJ2-3
V: TRBV7-2
D: TRBD2
CDR3: CASSLAAGGVTDTQYF
DNA: TGTGCCAGCAGCTTAGCGGCGGGGGGGGTCACAGATACGCAGTATTTT

size: -
J: TRBJ1-2
V: TRBV19
D: TRBD1
CDR3: CASSIPLQGVNYGYTF
DNA: TGTGCCAGTAGTATCCCTCTACAGGGGGTGAATTATGGCTACACCTTC

size: -
J: TRBJ2-2
V: TRBV4-1
D: TRBD2
CDR3: CASSKEGLAGTGELFF
DNA: TGCGCCAGCAGCAAAGAGGGGCTAGCGGGGACCGGGGAGCTGTTTTTT

size: -
J: TRBJ2-6
V: TRBV18
D: -
CDR3: CASSPLAGANVLTF
DNA: TGTGCCAGCTCACCACTAGCTGGGGCCAACGTCCTGACTTTC

size: -
J: TRBJ2-7
V: TRBV11-2
D: TRBD1
CDR3: CASSFTGDEQYF
DNA: TGTGCCAGCAGCTTTACAGGGGACGAGCAGTACTTC

size: -
J: TRBJ1-6
V: TRBV9
D: -
CDR3: CASSAVSYNSPLHF
DNA: TGTGCCAGCAGTGCGGTTAGCTATAATTCACCCCTCCACTTT

size: -
J: TRBJ1-1
V: TRBV5-1
D: -
CDR3: CASSGGDILGTEAFF
DNA: TGCGCCAGCAGCGGGGGGGACATTCTGGGCACTGAAGCTTTCTTT

size: -
J: TRBJ2-7
V: TRBV6-1
D: -
CDR3: CASSEHSPYEQYF
DNA: TGTGCCAGCAGTGAACACAGCCCCTACGAGCAGTACTTC

size: -
J: TRBJ2-7
V: TRBV7-7
D: TRBD1
CDR3: CASSPDRDEQYF
DNA: TGTGCTAGCAGCCCCGACAGGGACGAGCAGTACTTC

size: -
J: TRBJ2-7
V: TRBV2
D: -
CDR3: CASSALQGSKGEQYF
DNA: TGTGCCAGCAGTGCGTTGCAGGGCTCAAAGGGCGAGCAGTACTTC

size: -
J: TRBJ2-1
V: TRBV23-1
D: TRBD2
CDR3: CASSHYRGGTEEQFF
DNA: TGCGCCAGCAGTCATTACCGGGGGGGGACCGAAGAGCAGTTCTTC

size: once
J: TRBJ2-5
V: TRBV21-1
D: -
CDR3: CASSSPYPPGKETQYF
DNA: TGTGCCAGCAGCTCCCCTTACCCCCCGGGTAAAGAGACCCAGTACTTC

size: -
J: TRBJ1-2
V: TRBV18
D: TRBD1
CDR3: CASSAGQGDGYTF
DNA: TGTGCCAGCTCCGCCGGACAGGGTGACGGCTACACCTTC

size: -
J: TRBJ2-1
V: TRBV10-2
D: TRBD1
CDR3: CASSDPGQGRNEQFF
DNA: TGCGCCAGCAGTGACCCGGGACAGGGGAGAAATGAGCAGTTCTTC

size: once
J: TRBJ1-5
V: TRBV6-6
D: -
CDR3: CASSSEDSYQPQHF
DNA: TGTGCCAGCAGTTCAGAAGATAGCTATCAGCCCCAGCATTTT

size: once
J: TRBJ2-1
V: TRBV9
D: -
CDR3: CASSSRGRGEQFF
DNA: TGTGCCAGCAGCTCACGGGGAAGAGGTGAGCAGTTCTTC

size: once
J: TRBJ2-3
V: TRBV18
D: TRBD2
CDR3: CASSPALATIAAGTQYF
DNA: TGTGCCAGCTCACCAGCACTAGCGACAATCGCAGCCGGTACGCAGTATTTT

size: once
J: TRBJ2-3
V: TRBV18
D: TRBD2
CDR3: CASSPTSVDTQYF
DNA: TGTGCCAGCTCACCAACTAGCGTGGATACGCAGTATTTT

size: -
J: TRBJ1-2
V: TRBV28
D: -
CDR3: CASSLRLGGGYTF
DNA: TGTGCCAGCAGTTTGCGTCTGGGGGGTGGCTACACCTTC

size: -
J: TRBJ1-1
V: TRBV4-1
D: TRBD1
CDR3: CASSHTGGANTEAFF
DNA: TGCGCCAGCAGCCACACAGGGGGTGCGAACACTGAAGCTTTCTTT

size: -
J: TRBJ1-2
V: TRBV7-9
D: -
CDR3: CASSSRQAYGYTF
DNA: TGTGCCAGCAGCTCAAGACAGGCCTATGGCTACACCTTC

size: -
J: TRBJ2-2
V: TRBV5-1
D: TRBD2
CDR3: CASSYVAGINTGELFF
DNA: TGCGCCAGCAGCTATGTAGCGGGGATAAACACCGGGGAGCTGTTTTTT

size: -
J: TRBJ2-1
V: TRBV19
D: TRBD2
CDR3: CASRNAGGPRDEQFF
DNA: TGTGCCAGTAGGAACGCGGGGGGGCCGAGAGATGAGCAGTTCTTC

size: -
J: TRBJ2-5
V: TRBV30
D: TRBD1
CDR3: CARDRGGQETQYF
DNA: TGTGCTAGAGACAGGGGGGGCCAAGAGACCCAGTACTTC

size: -
J: TRBJ2-5
V: TRBV27
D: -
CDR3: CASSLSALGEETQYF
DNA: TGTGCCAGCAGTTTATCGGCTCTAGGAGAGGAGACCCAGTACTTC

size: once
J: TRBJ2-1
V: TRBV29-1
D: TRBD2
CDR3: CSGGEGRAQQFF
DNA: TGCAGTGGGGGGGAGGGTCGGGCTCAGCAGTTCTTC

size: -
J: TRBJ2-1
V: TRBV30
D: -
CDR3: CAWSLGLFYNEQFF
DNA: TGTGCCTGGAGTTTAGGACTTTTTTACAATGAGCAGTTCTTC

size: -
J: TRBJ2-3
V: TRBV7-3
D: TRBD2
CDR3: CASSLSVSGGPRTDTQYF
DNA: TGTGCCAGCAGCTTAAGCGTCAGCGGGGGCCCCCGCACAGATACGCAGTATTTT

size: -
J: TRBJ2-7
V: TRBV10-1
D: TRBD1
CDR3: CASSESRGGAGYEQYF
DNA: TGCGCCAGCAGTGAGTCGAGAGGGGGCGCGGGCTACGAGCAGTACTTC

size: -
J: TRBJ1-1
V: TRBV4-1
D: -
CDR3: CASSQVPSEEEAFF
DNA: TGCGCCAGCAGCCAAGTACCTTCAGAAGAAGAAGCTTTCTTT

size: -
J: TRBJ2-4
V: TRBV19
D: -
CDR3: CASTLGTSARNIQYF
DNA: TGTGCCAGTACCCTCGGGACTTCGGCAAGGAACATTCAGTACTTC

size: -
J: TRBJ2-3
V: TRBV7-2
D: -
CDR3: CASSSVDGADTQYF
DNA: TGTGCCAGCAGCTCCGTGGACGGGGCAGATACGCAGTATTTT

size: -
J: TRBJ2-5
V: TRBV15
D: -
CDR3: CATSDGGQRGTETQYF
DNA: TGTGCCACCAGCGATGGGGGCCAGCGGGGCACTGAGACCCAGTACTTC

size: -
J: TRBJ2-2
V: TRBV2
D: TRBD2
CDR3: CASNQRGEVGELFF
DNA: TGTGCCAGCAATCAGCGGGGGGAGGTCGGGGAGCTGTTTTTT

size: -
J: TRBJ1-4
V: TRBV30
D: -
CDR3: CAWGHRVTNEKLFF
DNA: TGTGCCTGGGGGCACAGGGTGACTAATGAAAAACTGTTTTTT

size: -
J: TRBJ2-5
V: TRBV7-3
D: -
CDR3: CASSLSNRGGTQYF
DNA: TGTGCCAGCAGCTTATCCAACAGGGGGGGGACCCAGTACTTC

size: -
J: TRBJ2-1
V: TRBV18
D: TRBD1
CDR3: CASSRGQGQGNEQFF
DNA: TGTGCCAGCTCCCGAGGACAGGGGCAAGGCAATGAGCAGTTCTTC

size: -
J: TRBJ2-7
V: TRBV19
D: TRBD2
CDR3: CASSRAPSGGSYEQYF
DNA: TGTGCCAGTAGTCGGGCCCCTAGCGGGGGGTCCTACGAGCAGTACTTC

size: -
J: TRBJ1-2
V: TRBV14
D: -
CDR3: CASSQFQGLGDGYTF
DNA: TGTGCCAGCAGCCAATTTCAGGGGTTAGGGGATGGCTACACCTTC

size: -
J: TRBJ2-3
V: TRBV9
D: TRBD2
CDR3: CASSVAGAGGPDTQYF
DNA: TGTGCCAGCAGCGTAGCTGGTGCGGGGGGTCCAGATACGCAGTATTTT

size: -
J: TRBJ1-2
V: TRBV18
D: TRBD1
CDR3: CASSPVPGQGLYGYTF
DNA: TGTGCCAGCTCACCAGTACCGGGACAGGGCCTCTATGGCTACACCTTC

size: -
J: TRBJ1-3
V: TRBV10-3
D: TRBD1
CDR3: CAISENRGISGNTIYF
DNA: TGTGCCATCAGTGAGAACAGGGGGATCTCTGGAAACACCATATATTTT

size: once
J: TRBJ2-1
V: TRBV9
D: TRBD1
CDR3: CASSVTPGQGLEQFF
DNA: TGTGCCAGCAGCGTAACCCCGGGACAGGGCCTTGAGCAGTTCTTC

size: -
J: TRBJ2-7
V: TRBV7-8
D: TRBD1
CDR3: CASSLAGGIYEQYF
DNA: TGTGCCAGCAGCTTGGCAGGGGGAATCTACGAGCAGTACTTC

size: -
J: TRBJ2-2
V: TRBV29-1
D: -
CDR3: CSAAPDRNTGELFF
DNA: TGCAGCGCCGCCCCCGACAGGAACACCGGGGAGCTGTTTTTT

size: -
J: TRBJ1-2
V: TRBV5-5
D: TRBD1
CDR3: CASRADRAGGYTF
DNA: TGTGCCAGCCGCGCCGACAGGGCTGGCGGCTACACCTTC

size: once
J: TRBJ2-3
V: TRBV10-2
D: TRBD2
CDR3: CASTPRTSGSLSTDTQYF
DNA: TGCGCCAGCACCCCCCGGACTAGCGGGAGCCTGAGCACAGATACGCAGTATTTT

size: -
J: TRBJ2-1
V: TRBV19
D: TRBD2
CDR3: CASSSSGGPYEQFF
DNA: TGTGCCAGTAGTAGTAGCGGGGGGCCGTATGAGCAGTTCTTC

size: -
J: TRBJ1-5
V: TRBV19
D: -
CDR3: CASTVRRDRRNQPQHF
DNA: TGTGCCTCCACCGTCCGTCGAGACAGACGCAATCAGCCCCAGCATTTT

size: -
J: TRBJ2-3
V: TRBV7-2
D: TRBD2
CDR3: CASSFIGGGAGWGTDTQYF
DNA: TGTGCCAGCAGCTTTATAGGCGGGGGGGCCGGTTGGGGCACAGATACGCAGTATTTT

size: -
J: TRBJ1-5
V: TRBV21-1
D: -
CDR3: CASSKASDTSQPQHF
DNA: TGTGCCAGCAGCAAAGCTTCCGATACGAGTCAGCCCCAGCATTTT

size: -
J: TRBJ2-5
V: TRBV7-8
D: -
CDR3: CASSPLRLGETQYF
DNA: TGTGCCAGCAGCCCTTTACGACTCGGGGAGACCCAGTACTTC

size: -
J: TRBJ2-1
V: TRBV5-1
D: TRBD2
CDR3: CASSLRTSGRASSSYNEQFF
DNA: TGCGCCAGCAGCCTCCGGACTAGCGGGAGGGCCTCGAGCTCCTACAATGAGCAGTTCTTC